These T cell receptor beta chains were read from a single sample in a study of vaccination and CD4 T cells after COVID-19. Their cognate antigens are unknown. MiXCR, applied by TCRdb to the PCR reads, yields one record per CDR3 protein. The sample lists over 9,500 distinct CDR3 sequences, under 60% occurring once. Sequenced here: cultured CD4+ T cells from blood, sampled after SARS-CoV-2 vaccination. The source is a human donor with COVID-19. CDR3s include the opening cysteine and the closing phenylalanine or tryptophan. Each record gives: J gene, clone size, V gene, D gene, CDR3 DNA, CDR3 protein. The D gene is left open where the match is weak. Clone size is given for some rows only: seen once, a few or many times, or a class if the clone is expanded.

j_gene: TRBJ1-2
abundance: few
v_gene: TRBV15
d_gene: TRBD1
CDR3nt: TGTGCCACCAGCGGCCGACAGGGGTACTATGGCTACACCTTC
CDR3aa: CATSGRQGYYGYTF

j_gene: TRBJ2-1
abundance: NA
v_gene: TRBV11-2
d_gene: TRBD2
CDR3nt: TGTGCCAGCAGCTTCCGACTAGCGGGCCTAACCTACAATGAGCAGTTCTTC
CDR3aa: CASSFRLAGLTYNEQFF

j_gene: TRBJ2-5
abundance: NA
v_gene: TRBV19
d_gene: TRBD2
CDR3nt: TGTGCCAGTAGTATTGGGGGGGGTTTGGAGACCCAGTACTTC
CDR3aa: CASSIGGGLETQYF

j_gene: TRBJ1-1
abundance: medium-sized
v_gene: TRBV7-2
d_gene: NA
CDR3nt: TGTGCCAGCAGCTGGAGGATTATGAACACTGAAGCTTTCTTT
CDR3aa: CASSWRIMNTEAFF

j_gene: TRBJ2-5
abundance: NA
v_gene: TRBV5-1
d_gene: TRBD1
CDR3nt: TGCGCCAGCAGCTTGGCCGGGACAGGGGGGGAGACCCAGTACTTC
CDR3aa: CASSLAGTGGETQYF

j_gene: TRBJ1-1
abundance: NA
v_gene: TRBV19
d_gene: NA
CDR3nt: TGTGCCAGTAGTATAGTCGGGCCCCTGAACACTGAAGCTTTCTTT
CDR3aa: CASSIVGPLNTEAFF

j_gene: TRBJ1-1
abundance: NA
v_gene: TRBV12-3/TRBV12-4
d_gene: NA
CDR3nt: TGTGCCAGCAGTTTTCCGGGACACCATGAAGCTTTCTTT
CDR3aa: CASSFPGHHEAFF

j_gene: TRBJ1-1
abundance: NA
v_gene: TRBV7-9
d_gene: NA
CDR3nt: TGTGCCAGCAGCTTAGGTGTCAGGGCGGAAGACACTGAAGCTTTCTTT
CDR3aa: CASSLGVRAEDTEAFF

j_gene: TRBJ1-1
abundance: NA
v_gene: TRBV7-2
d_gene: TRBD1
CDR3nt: TGTGCCAGCAGCCTTAGATCGGGGACAGGGAGACTGAACACTGAAGCTTTCTTT
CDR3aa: CASSLRSGTGRLNTEAFF

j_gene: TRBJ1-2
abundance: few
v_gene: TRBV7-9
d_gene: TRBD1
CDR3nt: TGTGCCAGCAGCATGGACAGGGCTAACTATGGCTACACCTTC
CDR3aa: CASSMDRANYGYTF

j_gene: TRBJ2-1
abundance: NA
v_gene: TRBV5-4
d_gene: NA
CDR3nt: TGTGCCAGCAGCTTGGACAGGGTTGAGCAGTTCTTC
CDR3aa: CASSLDRVEQFF

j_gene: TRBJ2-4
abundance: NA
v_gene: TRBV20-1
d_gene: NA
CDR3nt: TGCAGTGCTAGAGTGGGAACCCTCAAAAACATTCAGTACTTC
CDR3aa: CSARVGTLKNIQYF

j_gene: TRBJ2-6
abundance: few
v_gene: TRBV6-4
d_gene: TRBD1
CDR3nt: TGTGGACAGGACAGGGGAAGCTCTGGGGCCAACGTCCTGACTTTC
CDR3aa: CGQDRGSSGANVLTF

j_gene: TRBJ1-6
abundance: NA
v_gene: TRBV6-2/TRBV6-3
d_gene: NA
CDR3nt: TGTGCCAGCACTCAATTACGGGCCCAAACCTATTCACCCCTCCACTTT
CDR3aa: CASTQLRAQTYSPLHF

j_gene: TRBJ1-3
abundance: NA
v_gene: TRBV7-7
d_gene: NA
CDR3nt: TGTGCTAGCAGCTTAGATCAGGGCCCCGGAAACACCATATATTTT
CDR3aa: CASSLDQGPGNTIYF

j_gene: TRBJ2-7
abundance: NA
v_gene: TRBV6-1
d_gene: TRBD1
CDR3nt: TGTGCCAGCAGTGGAACGGGACAGGGGTACTCCTACGAGCAGTACTTC
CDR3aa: CASSGTGQGYSYEQYF

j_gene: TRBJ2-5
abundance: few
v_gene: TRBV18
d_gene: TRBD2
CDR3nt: TGTGCCAGCTCACAAGAACAAGCGGGGGGGGCAGAGACCCAGTACTTC
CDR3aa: CASSQEQAGGAETQYF

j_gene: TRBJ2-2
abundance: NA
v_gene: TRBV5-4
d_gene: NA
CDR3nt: TGTGCCAGCAGACCGGGGACCGCCCTTCCGAACACCGGGGAGCTGTTTTTT
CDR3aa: CASRPGTALPNTGELFF

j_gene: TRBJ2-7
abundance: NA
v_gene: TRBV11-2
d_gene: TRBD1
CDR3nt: TGTGCCAGCAGCCCCCTAGGACAGGTATCCTACGAGCAGTACTTC
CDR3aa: CASSPLGQVSYEQYF

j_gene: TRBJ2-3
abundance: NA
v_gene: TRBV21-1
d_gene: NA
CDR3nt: TGTGCCAGCATCCCGACTAGCGGGGGGGCAGATACGCAGTATTTT
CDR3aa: CASIPTSGGADTQYF

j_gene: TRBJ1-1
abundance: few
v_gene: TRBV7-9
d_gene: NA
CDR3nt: TGTGCCAGCAGCCTCTTAGGGTGGAACACTGAAGCTTTCTTT
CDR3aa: CASSLLGWNTEAFF

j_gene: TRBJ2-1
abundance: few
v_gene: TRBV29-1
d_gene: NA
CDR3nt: TGCAGCGTTGAGTCGGGAATAAGTTACTATGAGCAGTTCTTC
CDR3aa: CSVESGISYYEQFF

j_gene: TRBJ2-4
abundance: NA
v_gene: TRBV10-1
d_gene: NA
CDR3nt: TGCGCCAGCAGTGAATCTGCCGGAAGGAACATTCAGTACTTC
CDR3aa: CASSESAGRNIQYF

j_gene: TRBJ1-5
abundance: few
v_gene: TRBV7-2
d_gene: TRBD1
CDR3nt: TGTGCCAGCAGCGGTAACAGGGGGTTCAATCAGCCCCAGCATTTT
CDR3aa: CASSGNRGFNQPQHF

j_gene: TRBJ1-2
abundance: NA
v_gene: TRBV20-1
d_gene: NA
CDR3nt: TGCAGTGCAAAGGACGGAAAGACATATGGCTACACCTTC
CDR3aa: CSAKDGKTYGYTF

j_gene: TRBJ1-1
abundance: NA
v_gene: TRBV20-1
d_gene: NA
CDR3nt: TGCAGTGCTAAAGTCGTGGGCGGACCGAACACTGAAGCTTTCTTT
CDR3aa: CSAKVVGGPNTEAFF

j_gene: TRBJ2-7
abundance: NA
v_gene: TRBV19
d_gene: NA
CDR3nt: TGTGCCAGTAGTGACATTGGACAGTCCTACGAGCAGTACTTC
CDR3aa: CASSDIGQSYEQYF

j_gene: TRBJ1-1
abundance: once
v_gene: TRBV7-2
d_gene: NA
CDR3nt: TGTACCAGTAAAATGGGGGGGGAGGGCACTGAAGCTTTCTTT
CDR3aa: CTSKMGGEGTEAFF

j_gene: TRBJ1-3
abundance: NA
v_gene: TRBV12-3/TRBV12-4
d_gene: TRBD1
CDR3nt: TGTGCCAGCAGTCGCAAACAGGGGTCTGGAAACACCATATATTTT
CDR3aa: CASSRKQGSGNTIYF

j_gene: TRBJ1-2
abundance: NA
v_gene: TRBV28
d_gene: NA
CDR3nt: TGTGCCAGCAGTTTATGGTCAGGTGCGCTAAACTATGGCTACACCTTC
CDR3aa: CASSLWSGALNYGYTF

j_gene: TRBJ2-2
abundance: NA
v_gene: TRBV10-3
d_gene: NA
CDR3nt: TGTGCCATCAGTGAAAACTCGGGAACCGGGGAGCTGTTTTTT
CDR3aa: CAISENSGTGELFF

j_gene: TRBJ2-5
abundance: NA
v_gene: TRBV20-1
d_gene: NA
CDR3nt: TGCAGTGCTAGAGATAGTGGCCGGGGGCAAGAGACCCAGTACTTC
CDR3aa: CSARDSGRGQETQYF

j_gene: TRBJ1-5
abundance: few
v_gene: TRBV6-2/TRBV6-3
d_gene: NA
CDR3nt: TGTGCCAGCAGCTCCAGGGGTCAGCCCCAGCATTTT
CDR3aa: CASSSRGQPQHF

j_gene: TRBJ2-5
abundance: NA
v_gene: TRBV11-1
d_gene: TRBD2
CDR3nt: TGTGCCAGCCGAAGCGGGGCTAGCGGATATAAGCTACAAGAGACCCAGTACTTC
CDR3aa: CASRSGASGYKLQETQYF

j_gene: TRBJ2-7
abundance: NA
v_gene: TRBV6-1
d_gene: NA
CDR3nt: TGTGCCAGCAGTCATTTTTCCCAACCCAGGGGTGGCGAGCAGTACTTC
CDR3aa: CASSHFSQPRGGEQYF

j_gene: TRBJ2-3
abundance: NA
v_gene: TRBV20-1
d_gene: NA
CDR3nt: TGCAGTGCTAGAGACCCGGGAGAAAAGGTGGGCCCAGATACGCAGTATTTT
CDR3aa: CSARDPGEKVGPDTQYF

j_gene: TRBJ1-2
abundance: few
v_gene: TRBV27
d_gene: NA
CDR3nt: TGTGCCAGCACTGCACAGGGTCGGGCCGGGGACTATGGCTACACCTTC
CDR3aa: CASTAQGRAGDYGYTF

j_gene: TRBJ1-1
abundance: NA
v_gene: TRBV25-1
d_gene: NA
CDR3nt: TGTGCCAGCAGTGGAGGTAACACTGAAGCTTTCTTT
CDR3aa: CASSGGNTEAFF

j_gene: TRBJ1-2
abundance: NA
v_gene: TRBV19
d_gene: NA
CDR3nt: TGTGCCAGTAGTATTATATCTCTTGGACTGGACAACTATGGCTACACCTTC
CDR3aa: CASSIISLGLDNYGYTF

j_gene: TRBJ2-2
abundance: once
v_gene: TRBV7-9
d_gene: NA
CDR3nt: TGTGCCAGCAGCTTAGTGCGGATCTCCACCGGGGAGCTGTTTTTT
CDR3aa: CASSLVRISTGELFF

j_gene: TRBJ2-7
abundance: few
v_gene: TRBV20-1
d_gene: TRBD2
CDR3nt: TGCAGTGCGCCATGGGCGGGGGGGCGAGACGAGCAGTACTTC
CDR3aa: CSAPWAGGRDEQYF

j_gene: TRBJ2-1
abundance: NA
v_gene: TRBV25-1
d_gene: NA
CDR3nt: TGTGCCAGCAGTGAAATGGGGGGAGCGACGCCCTACAATGAGCAGTTCTTC
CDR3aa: CASSEMGGATPYNEQFF

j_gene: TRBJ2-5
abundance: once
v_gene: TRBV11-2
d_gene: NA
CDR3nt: TGTGCCAGCAGCTTATCGCACGGAGGTGGAGAGACCCAGTACTTC
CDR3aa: CASSLSHGGGETQYF

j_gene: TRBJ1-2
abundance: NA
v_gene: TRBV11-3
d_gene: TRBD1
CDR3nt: TGTGCCAGCAGCCTTCGAAACTCGGGACAGGGAAACGGCTACACCTTC
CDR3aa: CASSLRNSGQGNGYTF

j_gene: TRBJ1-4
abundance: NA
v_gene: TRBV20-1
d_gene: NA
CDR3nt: TGCAGTGCTGTCCGGGACGGCAATGAAAAACTGTTTTTT
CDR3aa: CSAVRDGNEKLFF